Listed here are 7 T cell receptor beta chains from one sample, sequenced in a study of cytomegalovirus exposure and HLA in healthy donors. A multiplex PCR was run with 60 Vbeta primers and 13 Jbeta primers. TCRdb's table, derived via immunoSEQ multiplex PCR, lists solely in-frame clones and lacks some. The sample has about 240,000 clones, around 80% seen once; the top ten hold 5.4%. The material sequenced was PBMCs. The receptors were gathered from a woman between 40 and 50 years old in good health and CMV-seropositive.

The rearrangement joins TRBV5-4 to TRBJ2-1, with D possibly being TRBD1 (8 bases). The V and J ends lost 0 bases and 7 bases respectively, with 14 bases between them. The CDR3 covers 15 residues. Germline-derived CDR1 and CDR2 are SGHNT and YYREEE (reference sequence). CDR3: CASSLGLQGGNEQFF. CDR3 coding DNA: TGTGCCAGCAGCTTGGGGCTACAGGGGGGGAATGAGCAGTTCTTC.

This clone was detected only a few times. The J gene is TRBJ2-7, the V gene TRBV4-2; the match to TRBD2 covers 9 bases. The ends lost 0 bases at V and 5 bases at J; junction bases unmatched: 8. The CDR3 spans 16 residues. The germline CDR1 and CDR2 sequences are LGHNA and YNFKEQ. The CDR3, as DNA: TGTGCCAGCAGCCAAGATCCTTTGCCTAGCGGGGACGAGCAGTACTTC. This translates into CASSQDPLPSGDEQYF.

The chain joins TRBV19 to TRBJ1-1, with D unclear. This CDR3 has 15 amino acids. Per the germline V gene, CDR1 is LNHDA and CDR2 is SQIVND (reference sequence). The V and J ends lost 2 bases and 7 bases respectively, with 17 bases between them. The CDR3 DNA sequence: TGTGCCAGTAGTATAATTAGCGTCGGGGAGCATGAAGCTTTCTTT. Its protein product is CASSIISVGEHEAFF.

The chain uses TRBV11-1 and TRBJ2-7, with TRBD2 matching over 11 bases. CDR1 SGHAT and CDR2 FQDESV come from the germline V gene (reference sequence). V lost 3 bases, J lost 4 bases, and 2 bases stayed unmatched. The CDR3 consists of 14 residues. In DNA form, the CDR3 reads TGTGCCAGCAGCTTTGGGACTAGCGGATACGAGCAGTACTTC. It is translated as CASSFGTSGYEQYF.

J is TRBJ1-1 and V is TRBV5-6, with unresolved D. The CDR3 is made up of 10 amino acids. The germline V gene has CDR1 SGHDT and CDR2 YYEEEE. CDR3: CARQNTEAFF. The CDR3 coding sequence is TGTGCAAGACAGAACACTGAAGCTTTCTTT.

CDR3 coding DNA: TGTGCCAGCAAATACAGGGAGTTGGATGGCTACACCTTC. Protein: CASKYRELDGYTF. This sequence joins TRBV27 and TRBJ1-2, with a tentative D call TRBD1 (6 bases). Germline CDR1 reads MNHEY; CDR2 reads SMNVEV (reference sequence). This CDR3 is 13 amino acids long. V shed 7 bases and J shed 6 bases, with 15 bases lying between them.

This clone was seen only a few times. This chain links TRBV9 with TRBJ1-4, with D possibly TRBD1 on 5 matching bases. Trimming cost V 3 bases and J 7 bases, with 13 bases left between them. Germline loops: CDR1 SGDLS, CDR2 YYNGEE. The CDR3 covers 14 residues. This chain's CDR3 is CASSGGGTAEKLFF. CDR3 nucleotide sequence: TGTGCCAGCAGCGGGGGAGGGACGGCTGAAAAACTGTTTTTT. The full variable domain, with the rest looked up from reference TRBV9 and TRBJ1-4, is DSGVTQTPKHLITATGQRVTLRCSPRSGDLSVYWYQQSLDQGLQFLIQYYNGEERAKGNILERFSAQQFPDLHSELNLSSLELGDSALYFCASSGGGTAEKLFFGSGTQLSVL.